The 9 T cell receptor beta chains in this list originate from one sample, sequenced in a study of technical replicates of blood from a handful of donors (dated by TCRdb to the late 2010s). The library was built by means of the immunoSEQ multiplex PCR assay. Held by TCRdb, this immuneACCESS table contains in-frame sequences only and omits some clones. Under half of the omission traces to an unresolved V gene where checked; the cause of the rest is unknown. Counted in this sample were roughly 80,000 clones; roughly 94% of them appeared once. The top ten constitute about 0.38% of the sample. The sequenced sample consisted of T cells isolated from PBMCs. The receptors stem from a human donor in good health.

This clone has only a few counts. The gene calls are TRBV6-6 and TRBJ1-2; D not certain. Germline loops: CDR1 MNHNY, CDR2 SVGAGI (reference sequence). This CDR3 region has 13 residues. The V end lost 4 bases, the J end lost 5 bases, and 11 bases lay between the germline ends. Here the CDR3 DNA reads TGTGCCAGCAGTTCCCTAGGCGAGTATGGCTACACCTTC. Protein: CASSSLGEYGYTF.

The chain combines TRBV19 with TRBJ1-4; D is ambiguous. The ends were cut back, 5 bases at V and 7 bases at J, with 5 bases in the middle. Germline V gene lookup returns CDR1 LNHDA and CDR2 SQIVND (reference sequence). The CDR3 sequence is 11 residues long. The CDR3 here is CASSEGEKLFF. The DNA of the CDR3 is TGTGCCAGTAGTGAGGGTGAAAAACTGTTTTTT. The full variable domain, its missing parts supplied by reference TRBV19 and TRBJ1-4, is DGGITQSPKYLFRKEGQNVTLSCEQNLNHDAMYWYRQDPGQGLRLIYYSQIVNDFQKGDIAEGYSVSREKKESFPLTVTSAQKNPTAFYLCASSEGEKLFFGSGTQLSVL.

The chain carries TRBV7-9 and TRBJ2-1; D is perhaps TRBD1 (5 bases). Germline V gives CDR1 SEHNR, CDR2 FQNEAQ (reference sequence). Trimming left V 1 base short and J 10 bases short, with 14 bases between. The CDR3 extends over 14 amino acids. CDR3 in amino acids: CASSLEARAGEQFF. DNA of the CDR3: TGTGCCAGCAGCTTAGAGGCCAGGGCAGGAGAGCAGTTCTTC. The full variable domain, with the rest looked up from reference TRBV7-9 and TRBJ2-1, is DTGVSQNPRHKITKRGQNVTFRCDPISEHNRLYWYRQTLGQGPEFLTYFQNEAQLEKSRLLSDRFSAERPKGSFSTLEIQRTEQGDSAMYLCASSLEARAGEQFFGPGTRLTVL.

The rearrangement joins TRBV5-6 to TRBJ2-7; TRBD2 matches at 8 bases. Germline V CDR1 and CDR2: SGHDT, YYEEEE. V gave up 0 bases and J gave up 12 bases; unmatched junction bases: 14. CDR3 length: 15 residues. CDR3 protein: CASSLEVSGGAVSYF. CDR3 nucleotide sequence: TGTGCCAGCAGCTTGGAGGTTTCGGGGGGGGCGGTCTCGTACTTC.

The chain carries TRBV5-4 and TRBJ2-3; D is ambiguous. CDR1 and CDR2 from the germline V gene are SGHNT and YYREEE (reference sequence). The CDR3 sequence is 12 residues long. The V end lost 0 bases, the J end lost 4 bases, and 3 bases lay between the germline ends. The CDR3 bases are TGTGCCAGCAGCTTGGGCGCAGATACGCAGTATTTT. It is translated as CASSLGADTQYF.

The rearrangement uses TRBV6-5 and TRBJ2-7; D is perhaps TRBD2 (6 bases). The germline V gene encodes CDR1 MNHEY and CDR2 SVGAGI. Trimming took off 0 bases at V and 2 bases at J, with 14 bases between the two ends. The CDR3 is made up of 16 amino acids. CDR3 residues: CASSYSGRGEAYEQYF. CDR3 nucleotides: TGTGCCAGCAGTTACTCGGGCCGAGGGGAGGCCTACGAGCAGTACTTC.

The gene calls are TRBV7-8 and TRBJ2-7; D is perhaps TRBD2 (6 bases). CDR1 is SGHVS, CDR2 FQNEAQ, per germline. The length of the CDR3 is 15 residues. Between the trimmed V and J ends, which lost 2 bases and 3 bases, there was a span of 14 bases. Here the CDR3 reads CASSLRREIYYEQYF. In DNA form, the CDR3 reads TGTGCCAGCAGCTTACGGAGGGAGATCTACTACGAGCAGTACTTC.

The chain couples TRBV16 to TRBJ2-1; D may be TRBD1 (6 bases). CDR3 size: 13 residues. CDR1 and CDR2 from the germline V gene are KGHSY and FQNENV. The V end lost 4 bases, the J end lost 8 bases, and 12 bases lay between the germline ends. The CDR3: CASSLGQIHEQFF. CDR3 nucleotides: TGTGCCAGCAGCCTCGGACAGATCCATGAGCAGTTCTTC.

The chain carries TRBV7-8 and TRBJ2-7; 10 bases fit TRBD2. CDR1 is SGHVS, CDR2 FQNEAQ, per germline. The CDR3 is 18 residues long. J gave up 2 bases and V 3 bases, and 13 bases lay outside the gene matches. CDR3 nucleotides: TGTGCCAGCAGCTTTTCCATGGCTAGCGGGAGATTACCCTACGAGCAGTACTTC. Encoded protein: CASSFSMASGRLPYEQYF.